This TCR beta chain was sequenced for a study of post-analysis software for immune sequencing data (dated by TCRdb to between 2014 and 2016). For context, the study as a whole: Relapsing-remitting, secondary progressive and progressive-relapsing multiple sclerosis were recorded as disease courses, and subtype annotation was lacking for some patients. A subset of samples was prepared in parallel using single-end sample barcoding, then pooled and co-amplified after Illumina adapter ligation. Patient repertoires were compared against about a dozen previously published healthy control repertoires from donors aged about 6 to 27 years.

Details on this clonotype: Its target antigen remains unknown. No base quality values were provided; no much bigger clone lies one nucleotide off.

Broad study findings and their caveats: Direct clustering with F measure showed strong co-clustering of samples prepared in the same batch, prompting a batch-effect correction. The multiple sclerosis patient group was slightly younger than the control group. Compared with controls, multiple sclerosis patients had significantly lower normalized Chao1 diversity, a finding suggesting substantial peripheral T-cell clonal expansion.

To prepare the library, PCR was applied. The sequencer listed for this sample is Illumina HiSeq 2500. To reduce PCR and sequencing biases, unique molecular identifiers were built into the TCR beta cDNA libraries. About 500,000 cDNA molecules were obtained for every 1 to 10 million input T cells, so each molecule roughly corresponded to one T cell. The same protocol used for the earlier healthy control dataset was applied to prepare and sequence the patient libraries. Within a given batch, samples were prepared together, multiplexed and sequenced on the same HiSeq lane. Per the authors' processing: MIGEC handled the raw barcoded reads, throwing out single-read molecular identifier groups before consensus assembly and CDR3 extraction. Clonotype tables were post-analysed with VDJtools, normalizing diversity by down-sampling all datasets to the smallest sample size. In repertoire overlap clustering, CDR3 amino acid sequences, but not nucleotide sequences, were matched to correct batch-related cross-sample contamination. TCRdb reworked the public reads: Q25 trimming with fastp, MiXCR clone assembly, productive beta chains retained. Rows matching on CDR3 protein sequence are summarized as one entry with the most common DNA and genes. Clone size and V and J calls follow TCRdb, not the original study. The sample profile shows more than 500,000 distinct CDR3 sequences; 30% to 40% of them were found once. The ten largest clones capture 4.5% to 7.5% of the sample.

To demonstrate the VDJtools post-analysis software, TCR beta repertoires were profiled from the peripheral blood of 10 to 15 young patients with multiple sclerosis. The patients with multiple sclerosis were children and adolescents between roughly 6 and 17 years of age. Sequenced input: blood. This receptor was obtained from a girl aged 2-17 years with multiple sclerosis.

Read as DNA, the sequence is TGTGCCAGCAGCCCTCAAGGCGGTTCCCGCTACGAGCGGTACTTC. This encodes CASSPQGGSRYERYF. The V and J segments used are TRBV9 and TRBJ2-5, with the D segment identity uncertain. The junction shows trimming of 4 bases on V and 13 bases on J, plus 26 bases between the germline ends. Counted from cysteine to phenylalanine, this CDR3 has 15 amino acids. Just CDR3 DNA is preserved here, 45 bases in frame from base 1. Based on the germline V gene, the CDR1 and CDR2 sequences are SGDLS and YYNGEE.